These 15 T cell receptor beta chains came from one sample sequenced in a study of blood T cell repertoires in COVID-19 (TCRdb year 2020). Library preparation used the immunoSEQ multiplex PCR assay. Imported from immuneACCESS, the table was reduced by TCRdb to in-frame sequences with V and J called. These copies leave out some clones; in studies compared against another copy, an unresolved V gene accounts for under half, and the cause of the remainder is not known. This sample lists over 250,000 clones; over 70% were detected once. In total, the top ten clones hold roughly 1.6% of the sample. The source material was peripheral blood. The receptors derive from a woman in her forties who had recovered from COVID-19.

CDR3 DNA: TGTGCCAGCAGCCTTCGGACAGATACGCAGTATTTT. Translation: CASSLRTDTQYF. V is TRBV3-1 (or the pseudogene TRBV3-2) and J is TRBJ2-3; D ambiguous. The CDR3 is made up of 12 amino acids. Germline V gene data show CDR1 as LGHDT and CDR2 as YNNKEL (reference sequence). Deletions cut 4 bases from V and 3 bases from J, with 5 bases between.

V is TRBV27 and J is TRBJ1-1; D is possibly TRBD1 (6 bases). The CDR3 runs to 16 residues. The ends were cut back, 6 bases at V and 5 bases at J, with 22 bases in the middle. In germline, CDR1 is MNHEY, CDR2 SMNVEV (reference sequence). CDR3 in DNA: TGTGCCAGCAGATCCCGGAGGGGGGGTTGGTATACTGAAGCTTTCTTT. Translated, it gives CASRSRRGGWYTEAFF.

The rearrangement links TRBV15 to TRBJ2-3, with 9 bases aligning to TRBD2. CDR3 length equals 18 residues. Looked up from germline, CDR1 is LNHNV and CDR2 is YYDKDF (reference sequence). Trimming cost V 2 bases and J 0 bases; bases outside gene matches: 9. The CDR3 sequence: CATSRTSGGYYSTDTQYF. CDR3 in DNA: TGTGCCACCAGCAGAACCAGCGGGGGGTATTATAGCACAGATACGCAGTATTTT.

This clone was observed a single time. The rearrangement links TRBV7-2 to TRBJ1-4; 11 bases fit TRBD1. The trim removed 4 bases at V and 7 bases at J, leaving 8 bases unmatched. The CDR3 sequence is 16 residues long. Germline V gene lookup returns CDR1 SGHTA and CDR2 FQGNSA. CDR3: CASSSRTGGGVEKLFF. The CDR3 nucleotides are TGTGCCAGCAGCTCTCGGACAGGGGGCGGAGTTGAAAAACTGTTTTTT.

This rearrangement joins TRBV2 to TRBJ1-2; TRBD1 agrees at 10 bases. Per the germline V gene, CDR1 is SNHLY and CDR2 is FYNNEI. This CDR3 is built from 14 residues. J gave up 6 bases and V 3 bases, and 4 bases lay outside the gene matches. CDR3 region: CASSEGQGMDGYTF. CDR3 nucleotide sequence: TGTGCCAGCAGTGAGGGACAGGGGATGGATGGCTACACCTTC.

The V gene is TRBV6-6, the J gene TRBJ1-2; D is possibly TRBD1 (5 bases). CDR1 is MNHNY, CDR2 SVGAGI, per germline (reference sequence). The CDR3 runs to 12 residues. The V gene lost 6 bases and the J gene lost 5 bases, with 10 bases spanning the gap. CDR3 nucleotides: TGTGCCAGCAGCCGGGGGGATTATGGCTACACCTTC. It yields the protein CASSRGDYGYTF.

The chain uses TRBV5-5 and TRBJ2-4; a possible D gene is TRBD2 (5 bases). This CDR3 has 15 amino acids. CDR1 is SGHKS, CDR2 YYEKEE, per germline (reference sequence). The ends were cut back, 4 bases at V and 6 bases at J, with 17 bases in the middle. CDR3 coding DNA: TGTGCCAGCAGCCCGTCTCGGGGTAGGGTAAACATTCAGTACTTC. Translating it yields CASSPSRGRVNIQYF.

This rearrangement joins TRBV11-2 to TRBJ1-2, with 7 bases aligning to TRBD1. Germline values: CDR1 SGHAT, CDR2 FQNNGV. The CDR3 consists of 13 residues. Trimming cost V 5 bases and J 8 bases; bases outside gene matches: 8. The CDR3 DNA follows: TGTGCCAGCAGCATTCAGGGGGAGCGGGGCTACACCTTC. Protein: CASSIQGERGYTF. The entire variable domain, with the rest obtained from reference TRBV11-2 and TRBJ1-2, is as follows: EAGVAQSPRYKIIEKRQSVAFWCNPISGHATLYWYQQILGQGPKLLIQFQNNGVVDDSQLPKDRFSAERLKGVDSTLKIQPAKLEDSAVYLCASSIQGERGYTFGSGTRLTVV.

The chain carries TRBV13 and TRBJ1-4; 7 nucleotides agree with TRBD1. The CDR3 sequence is 15 residues long. CDR1 and CDR2 from the germline V gene are PRHDT and FYEKMQ (reference sequence). The trim removed 4 bases at V and 7 bases at J, leaving 9 bases unmatched. The CDR3 coding sequence is TGTGCCAGCAGCTCCTGGGACAGCGATGTTGAAAAACTGTTTTTT. This translates into CASSSWDSDVEKLFF.

The chain combines TRBV13 with TRBJ1-6, with D perhaps TRBD1 (6 bases). The CDR3 has 14 amino acids. Germline V gene sequence: CDR1 PRHDT, CDR2 FYEKMQ (reference sequence). V lost 5 bases and J 7 bases, leaving 12 bases between the germline ends. The CDR3: CASSPRGGNSPLHF. For the CDR3, the DNA is TGTGCCAGCAGCCCCAGGGGTGGCAATTCACCCCTCCACTTT.

The DNA of the CDR3 is TGCGCCAGCAGCCAAGAAGCCGTCTACAATGAGCAGTTCTTC. Its translation: CASSQEAVYNEQFF. This chain joins TRBV4-3 and TRBJ2-1; no firm D call. CDR1 is LGHNA and CDR2 is YSLEER in the germline V gene. The CDR3 has 14 residues. Trimming shortened V by 0 bases and J by 3 bases, and 6 bases separated the two germline ends.

J is TRBJ1-1 and V is TRBV9; D is uncertain. The germline V gene has CDR1 SGDLS and CDR2 YYNGEE. This CDR3 has 15 amino acids. V was pared by 0 bases and J by 1 base, with 10 bases between. Written as DNA, the CDR3 is TGTGCCAGCAGCGTAGCTCACAGACCGAACACTGAAGCTTTCTTT. Translated: CASSVAHRPNTEAFF.

The genes are TRBV29-1 and TRBJ2-5; D perhaps matches TRBD1 (7 bases). The CDR3 sequence is 12 residues long. Germline CDR1 reads SQVTM; CDR2 reads ANQGSEA. With 7 bases removed from V and 5 bases from J, the gap between germline ends came to 14 bases. The CDR3, as DNA: TGCAGCGCCAACAGGGGAGGCGAGACCCAGTACTTC. This sequence encodes CSANRGGETQYF.

This chain joins TRBV19 and TRBJ2-5; 9 nucleotides align to TRBD1. The CDR3 contains 15 residues. With 5 bases clipped from V and 5 bases from J, the junction kept 9 bases outside the gene matches. CDR1 is LNHDA, CDR2 SQIVND, per germline (reference sequence). In DNA form, the CDR3 reads TGTGCCAGTAGTCCCGGACAGGGGAGGTTGGAGACCCAGTACTTC. Translating gives CASSPGQGRLETQYF.

The chain employs TRBV11-2 and TRBJ2-7; D unclear. Trimming pared 3 bases from V and 0 bases from J, leaving 15 bases between. CDR1 and CDR2 from the germline V gene are SGHAT and FQNNGV. The CDR3 sequence is 16 residues long. The CDR3, as DNA: TGTGCCAGCAGCTTTTATCCGGGTGATAGCTCCTACGAGCAGTACTTC. Protein product: CASSFYPGDSSYEQYF.